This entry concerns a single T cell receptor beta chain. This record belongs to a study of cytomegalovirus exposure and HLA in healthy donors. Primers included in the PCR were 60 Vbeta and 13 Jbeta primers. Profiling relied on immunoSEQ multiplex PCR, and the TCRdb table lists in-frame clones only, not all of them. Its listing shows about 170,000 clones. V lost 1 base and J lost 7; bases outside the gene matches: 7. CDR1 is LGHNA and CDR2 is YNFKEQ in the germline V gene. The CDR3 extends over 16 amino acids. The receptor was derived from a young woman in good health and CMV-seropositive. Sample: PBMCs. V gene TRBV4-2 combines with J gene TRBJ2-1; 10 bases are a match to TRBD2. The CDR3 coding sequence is TGTGCCAGCAGCCAAGGCGGAGCGGGAGGGAGGAATGAGCAGTTCTTC. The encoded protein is CASSQGGAGGRNEQFF.